The 12 T cell receptor beta chains given below trace back to one sample, sequenced in a study of PD-1 and CTLA-4 blockade in melanoma. TCRdb's copy holds only in-frame clones and misses some; the assay was immunoSEQ multiplex PCR. The sample has 32,000 or so clones; roughly 89% are singletons. Specimen: CD8+ T cells from peripheral blood, collected before anti-PD-1 treatment. Receptor source: a human donor with melanoma.

In its sample, this clone was seen a few times. The CDR3 DNA is TGTGCCAGCAGTTCCCCTTCGGGGAATGGCTACGAGCAGTACTTC. Protein product: CASSSPSGNGYEQYF. The J gene is TRBJ2-7, the V gene TRBV27, with D possibly TRBD2 on 5 matching bases. The germline V gene encodes CDR1 MNHEY and CDR2 SMNVEV (reference sequence). Trimming shortened V by 4 bases and J by 3 bases, and 16 bases separated the two germline ends. The CDR3 length is 15 residues.

The DNA for the CDR3 is TGTGCCACCAGTGAGGGGCGGGAGAGGGATGAGCAGTTCTTC. Protein product: CATSEGRERDEQFF. The gene calls are TRBV24-1 and TRBJ2-1; 7 bases match TRBD2. The V gene end was trimmed by 4 bases and the J gene end by 8 bases; junction bases not matched to a gene: 7. CDR1 and CDR2 (germline): KGHDR, SFDVKD. This CDR3 spans 14 amino acids.

Only a few counts were recorded for this clone. The rearrangement links TRBV2 to TRBJ1-5; D ambiguous. The V gene's germline CDR1 is SNHLY and CDR2 FYNNEI. V lost 8 bases to trimming and J lost 0 bases, with 11 bases between them. The CDR3 extends over 14 amino acids. CDR3 sequence reads: CASSKAGSNQPQHF. CDR3 bases: TGTGCCAGCTCCAAAGCGGGTAGCAATCAGCCCCAGCATTTT.

This chain connects TRBV4-1 to TRBJ1-4; D perhaps matches TRBD1 (5 bases). Trimming took 0 bases from V and 8 from J, leaving 13 bases between them. The CDR3 totals 15 residues. In germline, CDR1 is MGHRA, CDR2 YSYEKL. DNA of the CDR3: TGCGCCAGCAGCCAAGATAGTAGGACAAGAGAAAAACTGTTTTTT. It codes for CASSQDSRTREKLFF.

This rearrangement joins TRBV27 to TRBJ1-4; 7 nucleotides agree with TRBD1. The germline gives CDR1 MNHEY, CDR2 SMNVEV (reference sequence). J was trimmed by 8 bases and V by 5 bases; bases with no gene match: 8. The CDR3 has 14 amino acids. CDR3 in DNA: TGTGCCAGCAGTCCCCAGGGGGGTATGGAAAAACTGTTTTTT. Translated: CASSPQGGMEKLFF. The whole variable domain, remainder taken from reference TRBV27 and TRBJ1-4, is EAQVTQNPRYLITVTGKKLTVTCSQNMNHEYMSWYRQDPGLGLRQIYYSMNVEVTDKGDVPEGYKVSRKEKRNFPLILESPSPNQTSLYFCASSPQGGMEKLFFGSGTQLSVL.

The V and J genes are TRBV7-2 and TRBJ2-1; D is possibly TRBD1 or TRBD2 (5 bases each). There are 16 residues in the CDR3. V shed 5 bases and J shed 5 bases, with 19 bases lying between them. Per the germline V gene, CDR1 is SGHTA and CDR2 is FQGNSA. The CDR3 nucleotides are TGTGCCAGCAGCCAACCTCCCGGGGCGCCCGACAATGAGCAGTTCTTC. Protein product: CASSQPPGAPDNEQFF.

CDR3 amino acids: CATSRDERGPYF. CDR3 sequence (DNA): TGTGCCACCAGCAGAGACGAGCGGGGACCTTATTTT. The chain recombines TRBV15 with TRBJ2-3; 7 bases match TRBD2. Germline V CDR1 and CDR2: LNHNV, YYDKDF (reference sequence). The CDR3 is made up of 12 amino acids. Germline trimming cut 0 bases from V and 15 bases from J; bases unmatched to any gene: 6.

The chain has TRBV28 and TRBJ2-3; D is undetermined. Deletions cut 4 bases from V and 6 bases from J, with 8 bases between. The CDR3 runs 12 residues. The germline gives CDR1 MDHEN, CDR2 SYDVKM. CDR3 sequence reads: CASSSRWDTQYF. The CDR3 DNA sequence: TGTGCCAGCAGTTCTAGGTGGGATACGCAGTATTTT.

The chain links TRBV27 to TRBJ1-1; 8 bases agree with TRBD1. The CDR3 runs to 17 residues. Germline assignment: CDR1 MNHEY and CDR2 SMNVEV (reference sequence). The J segment lost 0 bases and the V segment lost 8 bases, leaving 14 bases of the junction unmatched. The CDR3 reads CASGIRTGTFLNTEAFF. The CDR3 nucleotides read TGTGCCAGCGGGATTCGGACAGGGACCTTCTTGAACACTGAAGCTTTCTTT.

This clone was detected only a few times. J is TRBJ2-7 and V is TRBV30, with D unresolved. The CDR3 length is 12 residues. Germline lookup yields CDR1 GTSNPN and CDR2 SVGIG (reference sequence). Trimming left V 1 base short and J 1 base short, with 5 bases between. Here the CDR3 reads CAWSGPSYEQYF. DNA for the CDR3: TGTGCCTGGAGTGGACCTTCCTACGAGCAGTACTTC.

V usage is TRBV28 and J usage is TRBJ2-2; 13 nucleotides align to TRBD2. This CDR3 is 18 amino acids long. J lost 5 bases, V lost 0 bases, and 6 bases had no gene match. Germline-derived CDR1 and CDR2 are MDHEN and SYDVKM. Here the CDR3 DNA reads TGTGCCAGCAGTTTATGGACTAGCGGGAGGCCCCTGACCGGGGAGCTGTTTTTT. It yields the protein CASSLWTSGRPLTGELFF.

The chain recombines TRBV12-3 or TRBV12-4 with TRBJ2-5; D is possibly TRBD2 (5 bases). The CDR3 loop spans 13 amino acids. Deletions cut 7 bases from V and 2 bases from J, with 11 bases between. CDR3 in amino acids: CASTSWDQETQYF. The CDR3 nucleotides read TGTGCCAGCACTAGCTGGGATCAAGAGACCCAGTACTTC.